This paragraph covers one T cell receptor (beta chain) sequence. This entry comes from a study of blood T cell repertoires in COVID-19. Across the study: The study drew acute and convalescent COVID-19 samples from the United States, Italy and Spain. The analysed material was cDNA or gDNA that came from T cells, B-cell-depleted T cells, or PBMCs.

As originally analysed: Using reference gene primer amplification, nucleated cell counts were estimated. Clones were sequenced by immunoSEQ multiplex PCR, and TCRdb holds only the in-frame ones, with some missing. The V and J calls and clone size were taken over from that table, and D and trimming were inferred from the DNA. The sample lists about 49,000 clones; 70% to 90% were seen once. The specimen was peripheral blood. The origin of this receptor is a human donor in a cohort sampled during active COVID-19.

DNA of the CDR3: TGCGCCAGCAGCCAAGAACCGGGGTCGAGACGCAACAATGAGCAGTTCTTC. This sequence encodes CASSQEPGSRRNNEQFF. V usage is TRBV4-1 and J usage is TRBJ2-1, with D possibly matching TRBD2 (5 bases). This CDR3 region has 17 residues. CDR1 and CDR2 (germline): MGHRA, YSYEKL. With 0 bases removed from V and 5 bases from J, the gap between germline ends came to 17 bases.